The rows below give T cell receptor beta chains drawn from one sample of a study of T cells in Graves' hyperthyroidism and ophthalmopathy. TCRdb re-called the multiplex PCR reads through MiXCR, storing one row per CDR3 protein. The data contain some 440,000 distinct CDR3 sequences, approximately 14% of them singletons. Sequencing was carried out using blood. The receptor source for this set is a woman younger than 30 with Graves' hyperthyroidism. The CDR3 runs from the conserved cysteine through the conserved F or W.

CASSLAVAAVTDTQYF,TRBV3-1,TRBJ2-3,16
CATMAEAGNTIYF,TRBV24-1,TRBJ1-3,13
CASGLAWIGGAYTDTQYF,TRBV12-5,TRBJ2-3,18
CASSAGARDGYTF,TRBV6-1,TRBJ1-2,13
CAATRRQITDTQYF,TRBV6-1,TRBJ2-3,14
CASSFRLGNNQPQHF,TRBV28,TRBJ1-5,15
CASSPGRRVTGELFF,TRBV5-6,TRBJ2-2,15
CAISESPAGDTDTQYF,TRBV10-3,TRBJ2-3,16
CASSQAPWEGPNTEAFF,TRBV14,TRBJ1-1,17
CSARAYLETQYF,TRBV20-1,TRBJ2-5,12
CASSRYTDTQYF,TRBV9,TRBJ2-3,12
CASSYSMRGRGEAFF,TRBV6-6,TRBJ1-1,15
CASSADGPYEQYF,TRBV7-3,TRBJ2-7,13
CASSYTALNNEELFF,TRBV6-5,TRBJ1-4,15
CASSFAGGRLDTQYF,TRBV6-2/TRBV6-3,TRBJ2-3,15
CAWMGDSATQETQYF,TRBV30,TRBJ2-5,15
CASASGKRSLYGYTF,TRBV6-1,TRBJ1-2,15
CASRPTTGEVNEKLFF,TRBV7-9,TRBJ1-4,16
CASSPFDGGRYSYNEQFF,TRBV4-1,TRBJ2-1,18
CASSLEWGGRTSGTHTGELFF,TRBV7-9,TRBJ2-2,21
CSAPGGSRRPSGGARSYNEQFF,TRBV20-1,TRBJ2-1,22
CASTLAPGYEQFF,TRBV6-1,TRBJ2-1,13
CATSAGFWGTDTQYF,TRBV25-1,TRBJ2-3,15